Each of the 28 T cell receptor beta chains below was sequenced from the same sample in a study of beta chain features in type 1 diabetes (dated by TCRdb to the late 2010s). Paper-wide results and their limitations: A moderate but significant shortening of TCRB CDR3 length was observed in type 1 diabetes patients in all four CD4+ subsets.

The library came from the immunoSEQ multiplex PCR assay. The High Capacity cDNA Reverse Transcription Kit was used to reverse transcribe all of the isolated RNA, meaning that expressed TCRB transcripts were what got sequenced. The table was pulled from immuneACCESS by TCRdb, which kept in-frame rearrangements only. Such tables lose some clones; where checked, under half of the loss comes from unresolved V genes, and the rest has no known cause. In all, the sample holds a few hundred thousand clones, and 10% to 15% of those were seen once. The ten largest clones add up to 0.0095% to 0.012% of the sample. The antigens of these receptors remain unknown. The sequenced sample consisted of naive CD4+ T cells from blood. Explained via the paper, the cell subset or site label denotes: true naive CD4+ T cells. The origin of the receptors is a woman between 18 and 29 years old with type 1 diabetes.

This clone came up a few times. The gene calls are TRBV5-1 and TRBJ2-2; D remains ambiguous. Germline V gene lookup returns CDR1 SGHRS and CDR2 YFSETQ. The CDR3 covers 14 residues. Trimming removed 4 bases at V and 6 bases at J, with 13 bases between. The CDR3 region is CASSGSYRSGELFF. CDR3 DNA: TGCGCCAGCAGCGGATCGTACAGATCCGGGGAGCTGTTTTTT.

V gene TRBV5-1 combines with J gene TRBJ1-1; D ambiguous. Per germline, CDR1 SGHRS and CDR2 YFSETQ. This CDR3 spans 13 amino acids. The ends were cut back, 0 bases at V and 6 bases at J, with 9 bases in the middle. CDR3 DNA: TGCGCCAGCAGCTTGGTTCGGAGGTCTGAAGCTTTCTTT. Translation: CASSLVRRSEAFF.

V and J are TRBV18 and TRBJ1-1, with D tentatively TRBD1 (5 bases). Trimming removed 2 bases at V and 5 bases at J, with 15 bases between. CDR1 and CDR2 from the germline V gene are KGHSH and LQKENI. This CDR3 contains 15 residues. The CDR3 is CASSPDGRGTTEAFF. Written as DNA, the CDR3 is TGTGCCAGCTCACCAGACGGTCGGGGGACGACTGAAGCTTTCTTT.

This clone appeared a few times. The rearrangement links TRBV7-9 to TRBJ1-2; 8 bases match TRBD1. The CDR3 is 13 amino acids. Trimming cost V 7 bases and J 9 bases; bases outside gene matches: 10. CDR1 and CDR2 (germline): SEHNR, FQNEAQ (reference sequence). The CDR3 region has the DNA TGTGCCAGCACCGACCAGGGGGCTAGAAGCTACACCTTC. The encoded protein is CASTDQGARSYTF.

This clone has more than one count but fewer than ten. V gene TRBV13 combines with J gene TRBJ1-2; the match to TRBD1 covers 7 bases. The germline gives CDR1 PRHDT, CDR2 FYEKMQ (reference sequence). Trimming cost V 4 bases and J 6 bases; bases outside gene matches: 8. This CDR3 has 14 amino acids. CDR3: CASSSSGTADGYTF. The CDR3 nucleotides are TGTGCCAGCAGCTCATCCGGGACAGCCGATGGCTACACCTTC.

The V gene is TRBV29-1, the J gene TRBJ1-1, with D unclear. V lost 0 bases and J lost 3, with 8 bases in between. This CDR3 is 13 amino acids long. Germline V gene sequence: CDR1 SQVTM, CDR2 ANQGSEA. For the CDR3, the DNA is TGCAGCGTTGAAGATTCGGTGGACACTGAAGCTTTCTTT. Residues: CSVEDSVDTEAFF.

This clone was found a few times. Here the CDR3 DNA reads TGCGCCAGCAGCGCTGGGGCTAGCGGGGAGTACAATGAGCAGTTCTTC. Amino acids: CASSAGASGEYNEQFF. The chain employs TRBV5-1 and TRBJ2-1, with TRBD2 identical over 9 bases. The trim removed 4 bases at V and 4 bases at J, leaving 9 bases unmatched. CDR3 size: 16 residues. Germline values: CDR1 SGHRS, CDR2 YFSETQ.

This clone has more than one count but fewer than ten. The chain is built from TRBV23-1 and TRBJ2-7, with 7 bases matching TRBD1. Being an ORF, TRBV23-1 has a function that is uncertain. This CDR3 region has 16 residues. V gave up 2 bases and J gave up 6 bases; unmatched junction bases: 13. The CDR3: CASSQQRGDSSREQYF. As DNA, the CDR3 is TGCGCCAGCAGTCAACAACGTGGGGACAGCTCGCGCGAGCAGTACTTC.

This chain links TRBV12-5 with TRBJ2-1, with TRBD2 matching 11 bases. From germline, CDR1 is LGHNT and CDR2 FRNRAP. This CDR3 comprises 14 residues. V lost 8 bases, J lost 6 bases, and 6 bases stayed unmatched. The CDR3 region is CASRGSGRANEQFF. The CDR3 DNA sequence: TGTGCTAGTCGAGGTAGCGGGAGGGCCAATGAGCAGTTCTTC. The variable domain in full, with the rest retrieved from reference TRBV12-5 and TRBJ2-1, is DARVTQTPRHKVTEMGQEVTMRCQPILGHNTVFWYRQTMMQGLELLAYFRNRAPLDDSGMPKDRFSAEMPDATLATLKIQPSEPRDSAVYFCASRGSGRANEQFFGPGTRLTVL.

The V and J genes are TRBV4-3 and TRBJ1-4; D uncertain. Trimming took off 1 base at V and 11 bases at J, with 8 bases between the two ends. The CDR3 consists of 12 residues. CDR1 is LGHNA and CDR2 is YSLEER in the germline V gene. CDR3 DNA sequence: TGCGCCAGCAGCCAAGGACGGAGTAAACTGTTTTTT. Protein: CASSQGRSKLFF.

V and J are TRBV9 and TRBJ2-7; D is perhaps TRBD1 (6 bases). The germline V gene encodes CDR1 SGDLS and CDR2 YYNGEE. V lost 3 bases and J 1 base, leaving 14 bases between the germline ends. This CDR3 has 15 amino acids. The CDR3 nucleotides are TGTGCCAGCAGCGCCTCGACAGGTTTATCCTACGAGCAGTACTTC. Its protein product is CASSASTGLSYEQYF.

V is TRBV27 and J is TRBJ2-6, with D possibly TRBD1 on 6 matching bases. Trimming removed 2 bases at V and 16 bases at J, with 15 bases between. Germline V CDR1 and CDR2: MNHEY, SMNVEV (reference sequence). The CDR3 length is 13 residues. Here the CDR3 reads CASSLKGHRELTF. The CDR3 DNA reads TGTGCCAGCAGTTTAAAGGGCCACAGGGAACTGACTTTC.

The chain couples TRBV10-2 to TRBJ1-1; D gene ambiguous. The CDR3 covers 13 residues. Germline V gives CDR1 WSHSY, CDR2 SAAADI. The V and J ends lost 5 bases and 10 bases respectively, with 17 bases between them. The CDR3 region is CASSPQVLGGAFF. In nucleotides, the CDR3 is TGCGCCAGCAGTCCGCAGGTTCTCGGTGGAGCTTTCTTT.

A few counts support this clone. CDR3 nucleotides: TGTGCCTGGGTTGAGTGGAGACGTAGACCCTACGAGCAGTACTTC. It translates to CAWVEWRRRPYEQYF. The V gene is TRBV30, the J gene TRBJ2-7; no clear D. V shed 5 bases and J shed 2 bases, with 19 bases lying between them. The CDR3 has 15 amino acids. CDR1 is GTSNPN, CDR2 SVGIG, per germline (reference sequence).

This clone was detected only a few times. The V and J genes are TRBV7-9 and TRBJ1-2; TRBD1 aligns across 9 bases. The CDR3 is made up of 15 amino acids. Trimming removed 5 bases from V and 7 bases from J; junction bases left unmatched: 11. Germline V gives CDR1 SEHNR, CDR2 FQNEAQ (reference sequence). The chain's CDR3 is CASSPNTGTGFGYTF. The CDR3 region has the DNA TGTGCCAGCAGCCCCAACACCGGGACAGGGTTTGGCTACACCTTC.

This clone came up a few times. The chain uses TRBV15 and TRBJ1-5; unclear D gene. CDR3 size: 12 residues. Trimming pared 5 bases from V and 5 bases from J, leaving 7 bases between. From germline, CDR1 is LNHNV and CDR2 YYDKDF (reference sequence). CDR3 bases: TGTGCCACCAGCTACAGTCATCAGCCCCAGCATTTT. Protein product: CATSYSHQPQHF. The full variable domain, rest sourced from reference TRBV15 and TRBJ1-5, is DAMVIQNPRYQVTQFGKPVTLSCSQTLNHNVMYWYQQKSSQAPKLLFHYYDKDFNNEADTPDNFQSRRPNTSFCFLDIRSPGLGDTAMYLCATSYSHQPQHFGDGTRLSIL.

The chain combines TRBV18 with TRBJ1-4, with D unclear. Trimming stripped 1 base from V and 6 bases from J, with 9 bases between. The CDR3 has 14 residues. Germline CDR1 is KGHSH and CDR2 is LQKENI. CDR3: CASSPQETHEKLFF. The CDR3 coding sequence is TGTGCCAGCTCACCACAGGAGACCCATGAAAAACTGTTTTTT.

The chain employs TRBV6-4 and TRBJ2-3; D is unclear. The CDR3 consists of 13 residues. The germline gives CDR1 MRHNA, CDR2 SNTAGT. Trimming pared 4 bases from V and 4 bases from J, leaving 9 bases between. CDR3 nucleotides: TGTGCCAGCAGTGTCGCCCTAGCAGATACGCAGTATTTT. Its protein product is CASSVALADTQYF.

The chain uses TRBV7-2 and TRBJ2-7; D not certain. Germline CDR1 SGHTA, CDR2 FQGNSA. The length of the CDR3 is 11 residues. The V gene lost 5 bases and the J gene lost 7 bases, with 9 bases spanning the gap. CDR3 residues: CASSPAGEQYF. The CDR3 DNA reads TGTGCCAGCAGCCCCGCCGGGGAGCAGTACTTC.

This chain uses TRBV18 with TRBJ1-1; tentative D call: TRBD1 (5 bases). Trimming removed 1 base at V and 5 bases at J, with 17 bases between. The CDR3 has 16 residues. Per germline, CDR1 KGHSH and CDR2 LQKENI. CDR3 protein: CASSPRFGHSATEAFF. The CDR3 DNA is TGTGCCAGCTCACCACGATTTGGACACAGTGCGACTGAAGCTTTCTTT.

There are a few counts of this clone. The gene calls are TRBV19 and TRBJ2-5; D ambiguous. With 4 bases removed from V and 1 base from J, the gap between germline ends came to 7 bases. CDR3 length equals 13 residues. Germline lookup yields CDR1 LNHDA and CDR2 SQIVND (reference sequence). The CDR3 here is CASSTGIQETQYF. Here the CDR3 DNA reads TGTGCCAGTAGTACAGGCATCCAAGAGACCCAGTACTTC.

As for this clone: The same CDR3 also results from other DNA sequences found in this sample. This rearrangement joins TRBV28 to TRBJ2-7; 9 nucleotides agree with TRBD2. This CDR3 region has 14 residues. Trimming cost V 8 bases and J 0 bases; bases outside gene matches: 5. The germline gives CDR1 MDHEN, CDR2 SYDVKM. CDR3 sequence (DNA): TGTGCCAGCCGTAGCGGGGGTAGCTCCTACGAGCAGTACTTC. Translating it yields CASRSGGSSYEQYF.

The rearrangement uses TRBV6-5 and TRBJ1-1; D perhaps matches TRBD1 (6 bases). Trimming removed 5 bases from V and 10 bases from J, with 20 bases in between. The CDR3 loop spans 14 amino acids. Germline CDR1 and CDR2: MNHEY and SVGAGI. The CDR3: CASSSSDRPGGAFF. The CDR3 nucleotides read TGTGCCAGCAGTAGCTCAGACAGGCCCGGCGGAGCTTTCTTT.

Only a few counts were recorded for this clone. V is TRBV6-5 and J is TRBJ1-5; TRBD1 matches 8 bases. CDR3 size: 14 residues. The junction had 7 bases not matched to a gene; V was cut back by 6 bases and J by 6 bases. CDR1 is MNHEY and CDR2 is SVGAGI in the germline V gene. CDR3 sequence reads: CASSRQGLSQPQHF. DNA for the CDR3: TGTGCCAGCAGCCGACAGGGGTTGAGTCAGCCCCAGCATTTT.

This rearrangement joins TRBV6-5 to TRBJ1-2; D unresolved. The CDR3 is 14 amino acids. V lost 2 bases to trimming and J lost 4 bases, with 11 bases between them. In germline, CDR1 is MNHEY, CDR2 SVGAGI. The CDR3 protein is CASSYGSPGYGYTF. In DNA, the CDR3 is TGTGCCAGCAGTTACGGCAGTCCGGGCTATGGCTACACCTTC.

This clone was seen a few times. The V call is TRBV28, the J call TRBJ1-2; 8 bases match TRBD1. Germline loops: CDR1 MDHEN, CDR2 SYDVKM. Trimming removed 6 bases from V and 6 bases from J; junction bases left unmatched: 6. This CDR3 has 13 amino acids. CDR3 region: CASSPGQVHGYTF. In DNA, the CDR3 is TGTGCCAGCAGCCCGGGACAGGTCCATGGCTACACCTTC.

This clone has just a few counts. The chain couples TRBV4-3 to TRBJ2-7; no clear D. The CDR3 loop spans 13 amino acids. V was shortened by 1 base and J by 5 bases, with 9 bases between the two germline ends. Germline CDR1 LGHNA, CDR2 YSLEER. CDR3 nucleotides: TGCGCCAGCAGCCAAGGGCAGGTCAACGAGCAGTACTTC. It yields the protein CASSQGQVNEQYF.

The chain recombines TRBV2 with TRBJ2-1; D is possibly TRBD1 (6 bases). Germline V gives CDR1 SNHLY, CDR2 FYNNEI. The V and J ends lost 3 bases and 6 bases respectively, with 9 bases between them. The CDR3 has 13 residues. The CDR3 DNA sequence: TGTGCCAGCAGTGAGCAGGGGCCCAATGAGCAGTTCTTC. Its translation is CASSEQGPNEQFF.